One sample yielded the 28 T cell receptor beta chains listed below, sequenced in a study of early T cells in non-severe SARS-CoV-2 infection. One entry per CDR3 protein, called by TCRdb with MiXCR from the 5' RACE reads. The data contain roughly 120,000 distinct CDR3 sequences, more than 13% of them seen just once; the ten biggest clones take up just over 20%. Material for sequencing was whole blood. The receptors were gathered from an adult who was a healthcare worker with PCR-confirmed SARS-CoV-2 infection or an uninfected control (not recorded which).

This clonotype was counted a few times. This sequence joins TRBV3-1 and TRBJ2-1; D unresolved. In germline, CDR1 is LGHDT, CDR2 YNNKEL (reference sequence). Trimming cost V 0 bases and J 0 bases, with 6 bases left between them. The CDR3 covers 15 residues. DNA of the CDR3: TGTGCCAGCAGCCAAGATCGCTCCTCCTACAATGAGCAGTTCTTC. Amino acids: CASSQDRSSYNEQFF.

The chain links TRBV3-1 to TRBJ1-1; a weak D match, TRBD1 (6 bases). The CDR3 extends over 13 amino acids. CDR1 is LGHDT, CDR2 YNNKEL, per germline (reference sequence). V lost 3 bases, J lost 11 bases, and 16 bases lay in between. This CDR3 is CASSQGTTVPAFF. The CDR3 nucleotides are TGTGCCAGCAGCCAGGGGACAACCGTTCCCGCTTTCTTT.

This clonotype was seen ten or more times. The chain couples TRBV10-3 to TRBJ1-2; 7 bases agree with TRBD1. Trimming took 4 bases from V and 2 from J; bases not matched to a gene: 7. The germline gives CDR1 ENHRY, CDR2 SYGVKD. This CDR3 region has 15 residues. This CDR3 reads CAISGGDSRNYGYTF. DNA of the CDR3: TGTGCCATCAGTGGCGGGGACAGTCGGAACTATGGCTACACCTTC.

The genes are TRBV4-2 and TRBJ1-2; weak D call: TRBD1 (6 bases). Germline V CDR1 and CDR2: LGHNA, YNFKEQ. This CDR3 has 14 amino acids. V was trimmed by 5 bases and J by 7 bases, leaving 17 bases between them. The CDR3 DNA reads TGTGCCAGCAGCTCCCGGGGGGCTTTAAGTGGCTACACCTTC. Amino acids: CASSSRGALSGYTF.

The chain recombines TRBV29-1 with TRBJ2-2; weak D call: TRBD1 (6 bases). The length of the CDR3 is 14 residues. The germline CDR1 and CDR2 sequences are SQVTM and ANQGSEA. Trimming removed 7 bases from V and 2 bases from J, with 14 bases in between. CDR3 sequence (DNA): TGCAGCGGTAGGAAGGACAGTAACACCGGGGAGCTGTTTTTT. Protein: CSGRKDSNTGELFF.

This rearrangement joins TRBV12-3 or TRBV12-4 to TRBJ2-3; TRBD2 agrees at 9 bases. The V segment lost 5 bases and the J segment 0 bases; nucleotides outside the gene matches: 6. This CDR3 region has 16 residues. CDR3 protein: CASSPTTSGSTDTQYF. The CDR3 region has the DNA TGTGCCAGCAGTCCCACGACTAGCGGTAGCACAGATACGCAGTATTTT.

This clonotype was counted many times. The chain combines TRBV7-9 with TRBJ1-2, with a tentative D call TRBD1 (5 bases). Germline-derived CDR1 and CDR2 are SEHNR and FQNEAQ (reference sequence). The ends were cut back, 5 bases at V and 4 bases at J, with 23 bases in the middle. CDR3 length equals 17 residues. As DNA, the CDR3 is TGTGCCAGCAGCCCAGTGGCCCTGTCCGGGACGTTCTATGGCTACACCTTC. Translated, it gives CASSPVALSGTFYGYTF.

J is TRBJ1-2 and V is TRBV5-6, with 8 positions matching TRBD1. Trimming at V came to 7 bases and at J to 6 bases, leaving 8 bases not matched to a gene. The CDR3 is made up of 13 amino acids. The germline V gene encodes CDR1 SGHDT and CDR2 YYEEEE. Written as DNA, the CDR3 is TGTGCCAGCGGACAGGGTGGTCGGGATGGCTACACCTTC. Its translation: CASGQGGRDGYTF. The whole variable domain, filled in from reference TRBV5-6 and TRBJ1-2, reads DAGVTQSPTHLIKTRGQQVTLRCSPKSGHDTVSWYQQALGQGPQFIFQYYEEEERQRGNFPDRFSGHQFPNYSSELNVNALLLGDSALYLCASGQGGRDGYTFGSGTRLTVV.

The gene calls are TRBV19 and TRBJ2-7; 7 bases agree with TRBD1. Germline CDR1 and CDR2: LNHDA and SQIVND (reference sequence). There are 12 residues in the CDR3. With 10 bases clipped from V and 3 bases from J, the junction kept 6 bases outside the gene matches. This CDR3 is CATGQANYEQYF. Written as DNA, the CDR3 is TGTGCCACAGGACAGGCAAACTACGAGCAGTACTTC.

V usage is TRBV21-1 and J usage is TRBJ2-5. TRBV21-1 is designated a pseudogene. The CDR3 consists of 13 residues. CDR3 bases: TGTGCCAGCAGCAAAGAACTCCTTGGGACCCAGTACTTC. Amino acids: CASSKELLGTQYF.

CDR3 DNA: TGTGCCAGCGGGATAGCTGCCTACAATGAGCAGTTCTTC. Translated: CASGIAAYNEQFF. V gene TRBV6-2 or TRBV6-3 combines with J gene TRBJ2-1, with no clear D. V lost 8 bases and J lost 2, with 10 bases in between. Germline V lookup: CDR1 MNHEY, CDR2 SVGEGT. The CDR3 runs to 13 residues.

This clonotype was observed a handful of times. The V gene is TRBV6-5, the J gene TRBJ2-1; 9 nucleotides match TRBD2. CDR3 length: 16 residues. From germline, CDR1 is MNHEY and CDR2 SVGAGI. V gave up 2 bases and J gave up 3 bases; unmatched junction bases: 5. This chain's CDR3 is CASSYGGGALYNEQFF. DNA of the CDR3: TGTGCCAGCAGTTACGGCGGGGGGGCCCTCTACAATGAGCAGTTCTTC.

This clonotype was counted only a few times. The gene calls are TRBV14 and TRBJ2-3, with D maybe TRBD2 (5 bases). The CDR3 extends over 14 amino acids. Germline CDR1 reads SGHDN; CDR2 reads FVKESK. The V end lost 0 bases, the J end lost 5 bases, and 9 bases lay between the germline ends. CDR3 sequence (DNA): TGTGCCAGCAGCCAAGATAGGAGCGGAGATACGCAGTATTTT. Translating it yields CASSQDRSGDTQYF.

This clonotype was seen repeatedly, ten times or more. The chain couples TRBV27 to TRBJ2-3; a possible D gene is TRBD2 (5 bases). The germline V and J ends were trimmed by 0 bases and 6 bases, with 10 bases remaining between them. This CDR3 has 14 amino acids. The germline V gene has CDR1 MNHEY and CDR2 SMNVEV (reference sequence). DNA of the CDR3: TGTGCCAGCAGTTTATCGGAGGCCAGGGATACGCAGTATTTT. Protein product: CASSLSEARDTQYF.

The chain carries TRBV29-1 and TRBJ2-2; D perhaps matches TRBD2 (6 bases). Trimming cost V 4 bases and J 5 bases, with 14 bases left between them. From germline, CDR1 is SQVTM and CDR2 ANQGSEA. This CDR3 has 14 amino acids. The CDR3 coding sequence is TGCAGCGTTGGGAGGGGACTGAATACCGGGGAGCTGTTTTTT. Its protein is CSVGRGLNTGELFF.

The J gene is TRBJ1-2, the V gene TRBV5-6; no reliable D call. Germline-derived CDR1 and CDR2 are SGHDT and YYEEEE. This CDR3 has 14 residues. V lost 1 base to trimming and J lost 5 bases, with 12 bases between them. The DNA for the CDR3 is TGTGCCAGCAGCTTGACCAGGCGCCGTTATGGCTACACCTTC. Residues: CASSLTRRRYGYTF.

The J gene is TRBJ2-1, the V gene TRBV3-1; tentatively, D is TRBD1 (6 bases). Germline lookup yields CDR1 LGHDT and CDR2 YNNKEL (reference sequence). This CDR3 contains 14 residues. V lost 4 bases to trimming and J lost 8 bases, with 15 bases between them. The CDR3 spells CASSRARGGDEQFF. The CDR3 coding sequence is TGTGCCAGCAGCCGCGCCAGGGGCGGCGATGAGCAGTTCTTC.

The J gene is TRBJ2-2, the V gene TRBV6-1, with D uncertain. V was trimmed by 6 bases and J by 4 bases, leaving 12 bases between them. Germline V gene data show CDR1 as MNHNS and CDR2 as SASEGT. The CDR3 sequence is 14 residues long. CDR3 DNA sequence: TGTGCCAGCAGGGCCCTTGGACCCACCGGGGAGCTGTTTTTT. Protein: CASRALGPTGELFF.

In this sample, this clonotype turned up a few times. J is TRBJ1-4 and V is TRBV20-1; weak D call: TRBD1 (5 bases). The V end lost 6 bases, the J end lost 7 bases, and 18 bases lay between the germline ends. Looked up from germline, CDR1 is DFQATT and CDR2 is SNEGSKA (reference sequence). The CDR3 totals 14 residues. Here the CDR3 reads CSAPRDGAGEKLFF. CDR3 sequence (DNA): TGCAGTGCCCCTAGGGACGGAGCTGGTGAAAAACTGTTTTTT.

This clonotype has only a few counts. The genes are TRBV19 and TRBJ1-4; D uncertain. Germline V gives CDR1 LNHDA, CDR2 SQIVND (reference sequence). The CDR3 runs 12 residues. Trimming pared 7 bases from V and 7 bases from J, leaving 10 bases between. The CDR3 DNA sequence: TGTGCCAGTACGGGTTATGGTGAAAAACTGTTTTTT. This sequence encodes CASTGYGEKLFF.

The gene calls are TRBV2 and TRBJ2-1, with a weak D call TRBD2 (6 bases). The germline V and J ends were trimmed by 6 bases and 2 bases, with 20 bases remaining between them. This CDR3 has 17 residues. The germline V gene has CDR1 SNHLY and CDR2 FYNNEI. The CDR3 DNA reads TGTGCCAGCAGGGGGACTCTCGGGCTTACCCCCTACAATGAGCAGTTCTTC. This sequence encodes CASRGTLGLTPYNEQFF.

The chain has TRBV7-7 and TRBJ2-7; no clear D gene. CDR1 is SSHAT and CDR2 is FNYEAQ in the germline V gene (reference sequence). There are 13 residues in the CDR3. The V end was cut by 5 bases, the J end by 2 bases, with 10 bases between. The CDR3 DNA reads as TGTGCCAGCAGCCCAATAGGACCCTACGAGCAGTACTTC. Protein product: CASSPIGPYEQYF.

The rearrangement links TRBV11-2 to TRBJ1-1; 8 bases are a match to TRBD1. J lost 8 bases, V lost 5 bases, and 4 bases had no gene match. The CDR3 contains 12 residues. Germline V gives CDR1 SGHAT, CDR2 FQNNGV. The CDR3 spells CASSPGGLEAFF. In DNA form, the CDR3 reads TGTGCCAGCAGCCCAGGGGGCCTGGAAGCTTTCTTT.

To note about this clonotype: The conserved phenylalanine or tryptophan is not found at the CDR3 terminus, so this likely reflects a read error. It is unclear where the CDR3 begins or ends on the DNA, so no DNA is shown, and the CDR3 is as TCRdb lists it. V is TRBV12-2 and J is TRBJ1-4. TRBV12-2 is described as a pseudogene. The CDR3 is 10 amino acids long, termini counted. CDR3 region: CASRLAGPSA.

The chain carries TRBV19 and TRBJ1-4, with D unresolved. This CDR3 has 12 residues. Germline V lookup: CDR1 LNHDA, CDR2 SQIVND (reference sequence). Trimming stripped 10 bases from V and 11 bases from J, with 17 bases between. CDR3 nucleotide sequence: TGTGCCACCGCTTCGGCCCCTCAGAAACTGTTTTTT. It codes for CATASAPQKLFF.

The chain links TRBV20-1 to TRBJ2-1, with 14 bases that match TRBD2. Trimming cost V 1 base and J 8 bases; bases outside gene matches: 10. Germline values: CDR1 DFQATT, CDR2 SNEGSKA (reference sequence). This CDR3 comprises 17 residues. CDR3 amino acids: CSARVTSGGEPWDEQFF. As DNA, the CDR3 is TGCAGTGCTAGAGTGACTAGCGGGGGGGAGCCTTGGGATGAGCAGTTCTTC.

CDR3 loop: CASSFRSGTSTDTQYF. Here the CDR3 DNA reads TGTGCCAGCAGCTTCCGGTCCGGGACCTCCACAGATACGCAGTATTTT. J is TRBJ2-3 and V is TRBV7-3, with D perhaps assigned TRBD1 or TRBD2 (5 bases each). Germline V CDR1 and CDR2: SGHTA, FQGTGA. Trimming removed 3 bases at V and 2 bases at J, with 15 bases between. CDR3 length equals 16 residues.

This clonotype was seen a handful of times. The gene calls are TRBV10-2 and TRBJ1-5; no reliable D call. The CDR3 has 13 residues. V lost 2 bases to trimming and J lost 4 bases, with 6 bases between them. The germline CDR1 and CDR2 sequences are WSHSY and SAAADI. CDR3 DNA: TGCGCCAGCAGTGAGAGGTGGAATCAGCCCCAGCATTTT. This codes for CASSERWNQPQHF.